Ten or more counts support the clone carrying this TCR beta chain. The data derive from a study of early T cells in non-severe SARS-CoV-2 infection. Germline assignment: CDR1 SGHTA and CDR2 FQGNSA. This CDR3 has 13 amino acids. V was clipped by 1 base and J by 6 bases; unmatched bases: 2. TCRdb re-derived calls from the 5' RACE reads in MiXCR, one entry per CDR3 protein. This sample carries about 67,000 distinct CDR3 sequences, approximately 11% of them seen once, and the ten largest clones take roughly a sixth. This chain connects TRBV7-2 to TRBJ1-2; 7 nucleotides match TRBD1. The receptor was derived from an adult who was a healthcare worker with PCR-confirmed SARS-CoV-2 infection or an uninfected control (not recorded which). Sequenced material: whole blood, taken at baseline. CDR3 loop: CASSLETGHGYTF. Written as DNA, the CDR3 is TGTGCCAGCAGCTTAGAGACAGGGCATGGCTACACCTTC.